The 6 T cell receptor beta chains in this list originate from one sample, sequenced in a study of cytomegalovirus exposure and HLA in healthy donors. The study ran its PCR with 60 Vbeta and 13 Jbeta primers. Some clones are missing from TCRdb's copy, which holds only in-frame ones; the method was immunoSEQ multiplex PCR. Counted here are around 100,000 clones, approximately 84% occurring once; the ten biggest clones make up around 5.6%. Material: PBMCs. These receptors all come from a woman aged 18-35 years in good health and CMV-seropositive.

The chain recombines TRBV5-1 with TRBJ2-3; 12 bases are a match to TRBD2. Losses at the gene ends were 1 base for V and 4 bases for J; bases not matched to a gene: 4. Per the germline V gene, CDR1 is SGHRS and CDR2 is YFSETQ. This CDR3 spans 16 amino acids. DNA of the CDR3: TGCGCCAGCAGCTTGCCCCTAGCGGGGGGGCCAGATACGCAGTATTTT. This translates into CASSLPLAGGPDTQYF.

The chain joins TRBV9 to TRBJ2-3; 8 bases agree with TRBD2. Germline CDR1 SGDLS, CDR2 YYNGEE. The CDR3 contains 16 residues. V shed 3 bases, J shed 0 bases, and the junction held 6 bases outside the gene matches. In DNA, the CDR3 is TGTGCCAGCAGCGCAGACGGGGGGGCAAGCACAGATACGCAGTATTTT. Its protein product is CASSADGGASTDTQYF.

This clone came up a few times. J is TRBJ2-7 and V is TRBV28; unclear D gene. The CDR3 loop spans 13 amino acids. The germline gives CDR1 MDHEN, CDR2 SYDVKM. The V end was cut by 5 bases, the J end by 3 bases, with 11 bases between. In nucleotides, the CDR3 is TGTGCCAGCAGTACGACAAGTTTCTACGAGCAGTACTTC. Translating gives CASSTTSFYEQYF.

The chain carries TRBV30 and TRBJ1-5; D not certain. The CDR3 runs 14 residues. Trimming removed 2 bases from V and 6 bases from J, with 14 bases in between. The germline V gene has CDR1 GTSNPN and CDR2 SVGIG (reference sequence). Here the CDR3 reads CAWSPSNPSQPQHF. The CDR3 nucleotides are TGTGCCTGGAGTCCATCAAACCCCAGTCAGCCCCAGCATTTT.

The chain has TRBV19 and TRBJ1-1, with D tentatively TRBD1 (6 bases). V lost 6 bases, J lost 0 bases, and 8 bases lay in between. CDR3 length: 13 residues. Germline assignment: CDR1 LNHDA and CDR2 SQIVND (reference sequence). The CDR3 loop is CASRGGLNTEAFF. CDR3 nucleotides: TGTGCCAGTAGAGGGGGTTTGAACACTGAAGCTTTCTTT.

V and J are TRBV9 and TRBJ2-7, with TRBD2 matching over 7 bases. After removal of 4 bases from V and 2 bases from J, the junction contained 6 bases not matched to a gene. The CDR3 has 14 residues. The V gene's germline CDR1 is SGDLS and CDR2 YYNGEE. The CDR3 is CASSLGLDAYEQYF. CDR3 coding DNA: TGTGCCAGCAGCCTAGGACTAGACGCCTACGAGCAGTACTTC.